The source of this T cell receptor (beta chain) is a study of blood T cell repertoires in COVID-19. Across the study: Donors in the United States, Italy and Spain gave samples during acute or convalescent COVID-19. PBMCs, B-cell-depleted T cells, or T cells were the source of the cDNA or gDNA that made up the material.

Per the germline V gene, CDR1 is LNHDA and CDR2 is SQIVND (reference sequence). With 0 bases removed from V and 5 bases from J, the gap between germline ends came to 17 bases. This CDR3 has 18 residues. As processed by the authors: Amplification of reference gene primers provided the estimated nucleated cell counts. Generated by immunoSEQ multiplex PCR, the TCRdb table keeps only in-frame clones and is missing some. That table gives V, J and clone size, and the DNA gave D and trimming. The data show approximately 250,000 clones, approximately 80% seen once. The source is a man between 60 and 75 years old with acute or convalescent COVID-19. Sequencing used peripheral blood. This rearrangement joins TRBV19 to TRBJ1-6; D possibly corresponds to TRBD1 (6 bases). The CDR3 here is CASSIDFRGQQHNSPLHF. In DNA, the CDR3 is TGTGCCAGTAGTATAGATTTCCGAGGACAGCAACATAATTCACCCCTCCACTTT.